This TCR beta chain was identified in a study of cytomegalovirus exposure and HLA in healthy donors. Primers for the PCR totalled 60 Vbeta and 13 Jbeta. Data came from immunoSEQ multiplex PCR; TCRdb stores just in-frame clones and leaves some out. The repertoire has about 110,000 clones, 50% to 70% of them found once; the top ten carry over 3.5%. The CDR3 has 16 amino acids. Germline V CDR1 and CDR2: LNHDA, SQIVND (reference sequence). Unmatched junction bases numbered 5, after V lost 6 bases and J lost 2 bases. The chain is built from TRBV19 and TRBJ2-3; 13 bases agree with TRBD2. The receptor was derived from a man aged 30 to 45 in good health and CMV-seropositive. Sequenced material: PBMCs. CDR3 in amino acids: CASRLTSGGHTDTQYF. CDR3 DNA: TGTGCCAGTAGGTTGACTAGCGGGGGGCACACAGATACGCAGTATTTT.